These T cell receptor beta chains were read from a single sample in a study of blood T cells in healthy people across ages. TCRdb processed the 5' RACE reads anew with MiXCR; each CDR3 protein has one entry. The sample gives 800,000 to 950,000 distinct CDR3 sequences, 29% of which show up once; roughly 10% is in the top ten. The sample also formed part of further work on T cells of mothers and their children.

Sequencing was carried out using blood. The source is a woman in her forties in good health. The CDR3 runs from the conserved cysteine through the conserved F or W. D genes are given only for firm matches. The listing skips clone size in some rows; elsewhere it reads once, few, many or a size class.

size: few
V: TRBV6-1
J: TRBJ2-3
D: -
CDR3: CASGGAITDTQYF
DNA: TGTGCCAGCGGGGGGGCAATAACAGATACGCAGTATTTT

size: many
V: TRBV7-9
J: TRBJ2-1
D: -
CDR3: CASSSTSKAYGEQFF
DNA: TGTGCCAGCAGCTCCACTAGTAAGGCCTATGGTGAGCAGTTCTTC

size: few
V: TRBV5-6
J: TRBJ1-4
D: -
CDR3: CASSFPETTNEKLFF
DNA: TGTGCCAGCAGCTTCCCCGAGACGACGAATGAAAAACTGTTTTTT

size: -
V: TRBV20-1
J: TRBJ1-2
D: TRBD1
CDR3: CSARDQGTGGAYGYTF
DNA: TGCAGTGCTAGAGATCAGGGGACAGGGGGCGCCTATGGCTACACCTTC

size: many
V: TRBV7-2
J: TRBJ2-7
D: -
CDR3: CASSLVRGDEQYF
DNA: TGTGCCAGCAGCTTAGTCAGAGGGGACGAGCAGTACTTC

size: many
V: TRBV10-3
J: TRBJ2-3
D: TRBD2
CDR3: CAISVGGGYTDTQYF
DNA: TGTGCCATCAGTGTTGGGGGGGGGTACACAGATACGCAGTATTTT

size: -
V: TRBV20-1
J: TRBJ2-7
D: TRBD2
CDR3: CSARGSSGVTYNEQYF
DNA: TGCAGTGCTAGGGGTTCTAGCGGGGTTACCTACAATGAGCAGTACTTC

size: -
V: TRBV28
J: TRBJ1-3
D: TRBD1
CDR3: CASRGTGGYIGNTIYF
DNA: TGTGCCAGCAGGGGGACAGGGGGCTACATTGGAAACACCATATATTTT

size: few
V: TRBV12-3/TRBV12-4
J: TRBJ2-3
D: TRBD2
CDR3: CASSGLAEGSTDTQYF
DNA: TGTGCCAGCAGTGGTCTAGCGGAGGGGAGCACAGATACGCAGTATTTT

size: -
V: TRBV7-2
J: TRBJ1-1
D: -
CDR3: CAIRMVRNTEAFF
DNA: TGTGCCATCCGAATGGTGAGGAACACTGAAGCTTTCTTT

size: -
V: TRBV7-9
J: TRBJ2-5
D: -
CDR3: CASSLGRAPRETQYF
DNA: TGTGCCAGCAGCTTAGGTCGGGCCCCCCGGGAGACCCAGTACTTC

size: many
V: TRBV15
J: TRBJ1-2
D: TRBD1
CDR3: CATSPGQGVDYGYTF
DNA: TGTGCCACCAGCCCGGGACAGGGGGTTGACTATGGCTACACCTTC

size: once
V: TRBV7-2
J: TRBJ2-1
D: -
CDR3: CASSGWTISSYNERFF
DNA: TGTGCCAGCAGCGGGTGGACAATAAGCTCCTACAATGAGCGGTTCTTC

size: -
V: TRBV4-2
J: TRBJ2-3
D: -
CDR3: CSSSLDSSEGDTQYF
DNA: TGTTCCAGCAGCCTCGACTCTTCGGAGGGAGATACGCAGTATTTT

size: -
V: TRBV4-2
J: TRBJ1-4
D: -
CDR3: CASSQEGGYHEKLFF
DNA: TGTGCCAGCAGCCAAGAAGGGGGGTACCATGAAAAACTGTTTTTT

size: -
V: TRBV7-6
J: TRBJ1-1
D: -
CDR3: CASSSPRGLNTEAFF
DNA: TGTGCCAGCAGCTCCCCCAGGGGCCTGAACACTGAAGCTTTCTTT

size: many
V: TRBV9
J: TRBJ2-5
D: TRBD2
CDR3: CASSVEGVGLAGQETQYF
DNA: TGTGCCAGCAGCGTAGAAGGGGTAGGACTAGCGGGGCAAGAGACCCAGTACTTC

size: -
V: TRBV27
J: TRBJ2-7
D: -
CDR3: CASSLSARYGYEQYF
DNA: TGTGCCAGCAGTTTATCGGCCCGATATGGCTACGAGCAGTACTTC